These T cell receptor beta chains were read from a single sample in a study of T cell repertoires in cytomegalovirus infection. TCRdb analysed the reads with MiXCR anew, one entry per CDR3 protein. Among approximately 490,000 distinct CDR3 sequences listed, around 10% were seen once. Specimen: PBMCs. The receptors come from a human donor in good health (CMV status not recorded). Some clones in this sample may be carry-over from other donors' samples. Both conserved end residues are part of each CDR3. The D gene is left open where the match is weak. Expanded clones are given a class, and other clones once, few, many or no size at all.

j_gene,d_gene,abundance,v_gene,CDR3aa,CDR3nt
TRBJ2-3,TRBD2,-,TRBV29-1,CSVEVGRGGTDTQYF,TGCAGCGTTGAAGTCGGGCGGGGGGGCACAGATACGCAGTATTTT
TRBJ2-7,-,many,TRBV2,CASRGYEQYF,TGTGCTTCGAGGGGGTACGAGCAGTACTTC
TRBJ2-7,TRBD1,-,TRBV20-1,CSAKWTGGLYYEQYF,TGCAGTGCTAAATGGACAGGGGGTCTCTATTACGAGCAGTACTTC
TRBJ1-1,-,many,TRBV7-9,CASSLTQGDTEAFF,TGTGCCAGCAGCCTTACGCAAGGGGACACTGAAGCTTTCTTT
TRBJ2-3,-,many,TRBV6-6,CASSYYPAPRGNTQYF,TGTGCCAGCAGTTACTACCCAGCCCCCCGGGGGAATACGCAGTATTTT
TRBJ2-7,-,many,TRBV7-3,CASSAGSLYEQYF,TGTGCCAGCAGTGCCGGGTCTCTCTACGAGCAGTACTTC
TRBJ1-2,-,-,TRBV11-1,CASSFGGRLPYGYTF,TGTGCCAGCAGCTTTGGGGGGCGCCTCCCCTATGGCTACACCTTC
TRBJ1-1,TRBD1,many,TRBV11-2,CASSGGQGRSAFF,TGTGCCAGCAGCGGAGGACAGGGGCGGTCCGCTTTCTTT
TRBJ1-5,-,few,TRBV4-1,CASSQEAFNQPQHF,TGCGCCAGCAGCCAAGAGGCTTTCAATCAGCCCCAGCATTTT
TRBJ1-4,TRBD1,few,TRBV29-1,CSVEGTGTNEKLFF,TGCAGCGTTGAGGGGACAGGAACTAATGAAAAACTGTTTTTT
TRBJ2-1,-,-,TRBV13,CASRGRGNEQFF,TGTGCCAGCAGGGGCAGGGGTAATGAGCAGTTCTTC
TRBJ1-2,-,few,TRBV27,CASSPRGSPHGYTF,TGTGCCAGCAGTCCAAGGGGGAGCCCCCATGGCTACACCTTC
TRBJ2-3,-,many,TRBV11-2,CASSSPRLVGADTQYF,TGTGCCAGCAGCTCACCTAGACTAGTGGGGGCAGATACGCAGTATTTT
TRBJ2-5,-,many,TRBV7-3,CASSLGRGGETQYF,TGTGCCAGCAGCTTAGGCAGGGGGGGAGAGACCCAGTACTTC
TRBJ2-3,-,many,TRBV6-5,CASRPGPWNGDTQYF,TGTGCCAGCAGACCCGGGCCTTGGAACGGGGATACGCAGTATTTT
TRBJ1-5,-,-,TRBV19,CASRLRANQPQHF,TGTGCCAGTAGACTCAGGGCTAATCAGCCCCAGCATTTT
TRBJ1-2,TRBD1,many,TRBV5-1,CASSAGDSPYGYTF,TGCGCCAGCAGCGCCGGGGACAGCCCCTATGGCTACACCTTC
TRBJ1-5,-,-,TRBV3-1,CASSQGGSGQPQHF,TGTGCCAGCAGCCAAGGAGGGTCGGGCCAGCCCCAGCATTTT
TRBJ2-4,-,-,TRBV6-6,CASSPLGGGLAKNIQYF,TGTGCCAGCAGTCCCTTGGGAGGGGGCTTAGCCAAAAACATTCAGTACTTC
TRBJ2-1,TRBD2,many,TRBV6-5,CASCLAGDSYNEQFF,TGTGCCAGCTGCCTAGCGGGGGACTCCTACAATGAGCAGTTCTTC
TRBJ2-5,-,few,TRBV7-9,CASSFFLDGVETQYF,TGTGCCAGCAGCTTCTTCTTGGACGGAGTAGAGACCCAGTACTTC
TRBJ2-4,-,-,TRBV28,CASSMDSLAKNIQYF,TGTGCCAGCAGCATGGACAGTTTAGCCAAAAACATTCAGTACTTC
TRBJ2-3,-,many,TRBV5-1,CASSLAPTGGGTDTQYF,TGCGCCAGCAGCTTGGCCCCGACAGGAGGGGGCACAGATACGCAGTATTTT
TRBJ2-6,-,few,TRBV3-1,CASSPPPRSGANVLTF,TGTGCCAGCAGCCCCCCCCCCCGTTCTGGGGCCAACGTCCTGACTTTC
TRBJ1-5,-,many,TRBV7-2,CASSLYSGDQPQHF,TGTGCCAGCAGCTTATACTCGGGGGATCAGCCCCAGCATTTT
TRBJ2-5,TRBD2,-,TRBV9,CASSFGGGYQETQYF,TGTGCCAGCAGCTTCGGGGGGGGCTACCAAGAGACCCAGTACTTC
TRBJ2-7,-,-,TRBV24-1,CATSDKRAGSYEQYF,TGTGCCACCAGTGATAAGCGGGCCGGCTCCTACGAGCAGTACTTC
TRBJ1-6,-,-,TRBV9,CASSPWRALGNSPLHF,TGTGCCAGCAGCCCTTGGAGGGCACTTGGTAATTCACCCCTCCACTTT
TRBJ1-4,TRBD1,many,TRBV4-1,CASSQATGQESEKLFF,TGCGCCAGCAGCCAAGCGACGGGACAGGAAAGTGAAAAACTGTTTTTT
TRBJ2-7,-,few,TRBV6-2/TRBV6-3,CASSFRDYEQYF,TGTGCCAGCAGTTTCCGGGACTACGAGCAGTACTTC
TRBJ1-5,TRBD1,many,TRBV6-2/TRBV6-3,CASSTGQMRNQPQHF,TGTGCCAGCAGTACGGGACAGATGCGCAATCAGCCCCAGCATTTT
TRBJ2-2,-,once,TRBV20-1,CSAPQFPSNTGELFF,TGCAGTGCTCCTCAATTTCCCTCGAACACCGGGGAGCTGTTTTTT
TRBJ2-5,TRBD2,many,TRBV25-1,CASSEYGTSNQETQYF,TGTGCCAGCAGTGAATACGGGACTAGCAACCAAGAGACCCAGTACTTC